This T cell receptor beta chain was identified during a study of breast tumors, draining lymph nodes, adjacent tissues. Study-wide results and caveats: Tumor TCR diversity was below lymph nodes but above nontumor tissue.

Axillary draining lymph nodes of breast cancer patients supplied the node samples. TCRdb called the multiplex PCR reads again in MiXCR, with one record for every CDR3 protein. The table has 200,000 to 250,000 distinct CDR3 sequences, less than 40% seen once. Details on this clonotype: What it recognizes is unknown. Being one base from a much bigger clone, this may be a read error.

Sequencing was carried out using axillary lymph node tissue. This TCR derives from a female donor with breast cancer. Some clones in this sample may be carry-over from other donors' samples.

The CDR3 sequence: CSASSREVNAYTF. The CDR3 DNA is TGCAGTGCTAGTTCTAGAGAGGTCAATGCCTACACCTTC. The chain employs TRBV20-1 and TRBJ1-2, with no clear D. CDR3 length: 13 residues. Germline V gene lookup returns CDR1 DFQATT and CDR2 SNEGSKA (reference sequence). The germline V and J ends were trimmed by 3 bases and 10 bases, with 18 bases remaining between them.